These 15 T cell receptor beta chains share one sample of origin, sequenced in a study of CD8+CD57+ T cells in acquired aplastic anemia. TCR beta VDJ and CDR3 were profiled, and genomic DNA was the template. TCRdb recomputed calls from the reads with MiXCR, one row per CDR3 protein. The table records about 470,000 distinct CDR3 sequences, around 33% of them present only once. Whoever was chosen for sequencing had shown CD8+CD57+ cell expansion by flow cytometry. The material sequenced was sorted CD4+, CD8+, or CD8+CD57+ T cells (not recorded which) from PBMCs. These receptors all come from a human donor with aplastic anemia.

The chain is built from TRBV25-1 and TRBJ1-2; weak D call: TRBD1 (6 bases). Trimming pared 2 bases from V and 4 bases from J, leaving 14 bases between. Germline V gene data show CDR1 as MGHDK and CDR2 as SYGVNS. There are 15 residues in the CDR3. CDR3 residues: CASSEVTGLTYGYTF. CDR3 in DNA: TGTGCCAGCAGTGAAGTAACAGGGCTTACCTATGGCTACACCTTC.

This clonotype was counted between two and nine times. This chain connects TRBV30 to TRBJ1-6; 7 bases agree with TRBD1. Losses at the gene ends were 8 bases for V and 6 bases for J; bases not matched to a gene: 4. Germline loops: CDR1 GTSNPN, CDR2 SVGIG (reference sequence). This CDR3 spans 12 amino acids. The DNA for the CDR3 is TGTGCCGGTGACAGGGCTAATTCACCCCTCCACTTT. It encodes CAGDRANSPLHF.

As for this clonotype: One end of the junction varies from germline; a read error may be responsible. This chain connects TRBV20-1 to TRBJ2-1; 13 nucleotides line up with TRBD2. The CDR3 consists of 13 residues. Germline loops: CDR1 DFQATT, CDR2 SNEGSKA (reference sequence). CDR3 region: CSAGLAGDNEQSF. The CDR3 bases are TGCAGTGCTGGACTAGCGGGGGACAATGAGCAGTCCTTC.

The CDR3 DNA sequence: TGTGCCAGCAGCGGGGGTTCCCTCTGGACCTACAATGAGCAGTTCTTC. This codes for CASSGGSLWTYNEQFF. The chain links TRBV11-2 to TRBJ2-1; the D gene could be TRBD1 or TRBD2 (5 bases each). CDR1 is SGHAT and CDR2 is FQNNGV in the germline V gene. V lost 5 bases, J lost 2 bases, and 16 bases lay in between. This CDR3 is built from 16 residues.

This clonotype was detected only a few times. The chain recombines TRBV12-3 or TRBV12-4 with TRBJ2-1; 7 bases are a match to TRBD2. The length of the CDR3 is 15 residues. V was pared by 3 bases and J by 3 bases, with 5 bases of the junction left unmatched. CDR3 DNA: TGTGCCAGCAGTTTCCCCAGCGGGATCTACAATGAGCAGTTCTTC. Translating gives CASSFPSGIYNEQFF.

Comments on this clonotype: A much bigger clone sits one base away, suggesting this may be a read error. Without the conserved terminal phenylalanine or tryptophan, this CDR3 likely stems from a read error. This rearrangement joins TRBV24-1 to TRBJ2-1, with TRBD1 matching over 7 bases. This CDR3 has 16 amino acids. Germline values: CDR1 KGHDR, CDR2 SFDVKD. V gave up 3 bases and J gave up 6 bases; unmatched junction bases: 10. The CDR3 sequence: CATSDQDRSHSNEQFL. The CDR3 bases are TGTGCCACCAGTGATCAGGACAGGTCCCATTCCAATGAGCAGTTCCTC.

This clonotype was observed many times. This sequence joins TRBV24-1 and TRBJ2-3; D gene uncertain. There are 13 residues in the CDR3. The V and J ends lost 2 bases and 6 bases respectively, with 8 bases between them. CDR1 and CDR2 from the germline V gene are KGHDR and SFDVKD. CDR3 residues: CATSDWVGDTQYF. The CDR3 DNA reads TGTGCCACCAGTGATTGGGTTGGGGATACGCAGTATTTT.

Ten or more counts support this clonotype. The CDR3 sequence: CATSDSTRGNTGELFF. The DNA for the CDR3 is TGTGCCACCAGTGACAGTACTAGGGGGAACACCGGGGAGCTGTTTTTT. The chain combines TRBV24-1 with TRBJ2-2; D is tentatively TRBD1 or TRBD2 (5 bases each). The ends were cut back, 4 bases at V and 1 base at J, with 12 bases in the middle. Germline assignment: CDR1 KGHDR and CDR2 SFDVKD. This CDR3 is built from 16 residues.

V gene TRBV20-1 combines with J gene TRBJ2-7, with D hard to call. The CDR3 loop spans 15 amino acids. CDR1 is DFQATT and CDR2 is SNEGSKA in the germline V gene (reference sequence). Trimming removed 3 bases at V and 0 bases at J, with 15 bases between. Here the CDR3 reads CSARGGISSSYEQYF. The CDR3 DNA reads as TGCAGTGCTAGGGGTGGGATTTCGAGCTCCTACGAGCAGTACTTC.

This clonotype was picked up many times. The chain uses TRBV5-5 and TRBJ1-5, with D perhaps TRBD1 (6 bases). The V end was cut by 4 bases, the J end by 5 bases, with 10 bases between. This CDR3 region has 13 residues. In germline, CDR1 is SGHKS, CDR2 YYEKEE (reference sequence). The CDR3 sequence: CASSLDSYQPQHF. The CDR3 DNA follows: TGTGCCAGCAGCCTGGACAGCTATCAGCCCCAGCATTTT.

This clonotype has a count of ten or more. The chain carries TRBV19 and TRBJ2-7; D is possibly TRBD2 (6 bases). This CDR3 has 14 residues. Germline CDR1 is LNHDA and CDR2 is SQIVND (reference sequence). The V and J ends lost 4 bases and 3 bases respectively, with 13 bases between them. The CDR3 protein is CASSNAGTRYEQYF. In DNA form, the CDR3 reads TGTGCCAGTAGTAATGCGGGGACGCGCTACGAGCAGTACTTC.

This clonotype was counted many times. The rearrangement uses TRBV10-1 and TRBJ2-2, with D hard to call. The CDR3 sequence is 13 residues long. Looked up from germline, CDR1 is WNHNN and CDR2 is SYGVQD (reference sequence). Trimming left V 4 bases short and J 4 bases short, with 7 bases between. Here the CDR3 reads CASSAGPTGELFF. As DNA, the CDR3 is TGCGCCAGCAGTGCCGGACCCACCGGGGAGCTGTTTTTT.

Details on this clonotype: A much larger clone lies one base from this, so it may be a read error. The V and J genes are TRBV5-1 and TRBJ2-7; the match to TRBD2 covers 7 bases. The CDR3 is 14 amino acids. Looked up from germline, CDR1 is SGHRS and CDR2 is YFSETQ. The CDR3 sequence is CAGSPGLVSYEQYF. Here the CDR3 DNA reads TGCGCCGGCAGCCCCGGACTAGTCTCCTACGAGCAGTACTTC.

Remarks on this clonotype: Just one base apart from a much larger clone, this may be a read error. CDR3 DNA: TGTGCCAGCAGTGAGGACAGGAGCTCCTACAATGAGCAGTGCTTC. Residues: CASSEDRSSYNEQCF. The rearrangement joins TRBV2 to TRBJ2-7, with 7 bases aligning to TRBD1. CDR3 length: 15 amino acids. Germline V gene sequence: CDR1 SNHLY, CDR2 FYNNEI.

This clonotype was found many times. For the CDR3, the DNA is TGTGCCAGCAGCGAAAAGCGGGTATTCGGTTCACCCCTCCACTTT. This translates into CASSEKRVFGSPLHF. J is TRBJ1-6 and V is TRBV7-2; D unclear. The ends were cut back, 5 bases at V and 9 bases at J, with 17 bases in the middle. This CDR3 region has 15 residues. The V gene's germline CDR1 is SGHTA and CDR2 FQGNSA.